This entry lists 5 T cell receptor beta chains sequenced from one sample in a study of shared clonotypes between healthy human individuals (dated by TCRdb to 2019 to 2021). CD8 naive samples were CD45RO-negative cells positively selected for CCR7, giving a CD45RA+CCR7+ population that excluded TemRA cells. The receptor library was made with the immunoSEQ multiplex PCR assay. The table comes from immuneACCESS by way of TCRdb, which keeps in-frame sequences with V and J called. Part of the clones is missing from these tables; in studies checked, under half for an unresolved V gene and the rest for unknown reasons. A total of about 1.9 million clones appear in this sample, around 93% of them only once. More than 1.5% of the sample lies in the top ten. The source material was naive CD8+ T cells from PBMCs. The sample's cell subset or site label, in plain terms: CD45RA+CCR7+. The receptors derive from a man between 18 and 35 years old in good health. Some clones in this sample may be carry-over from other donors' samples.

The chain is built from TRBV19 and TRBJ2-1; D is ambiguous. Germline V gene sequence: CDR1 LNHDA, CDR2 SQIVND (reference sequence). CDR3 length: 11 amino acids. The V gene lost 6 bases and the J gene lost 5 bases, with 5 bases spanning the gap. CDR3 sequence: CASSRHNEQFF. The CDR3 DNA reads TGTGCCAGTAGCCGCCACAATGAGCAGTTCTTC.

A remark on this clone: A junction end diverges from the germline sequence, so it may reflect a read error. The chain's CDR3 is CSVPPGQRTDGYTF. The CDR3, as DNA: TGCAGCGTTCCTCCGGGACAAAGGACTGATGGGTACACCTTC. The chain joins TRBV29-1 to TRBJ1-2; D is possibly TRBD1 (6 bases). Germline CDR1 SQVTM, CDR2 ANQGSEA. There are 14 residues in the CDR3.

Concerning this clone: This specimen includes other DNA sequences encoding the same CDR3. The chain joins TRBV2 to TRBJ2-7; D perhaps matches TRBD2 (6 bases). V was clipped by 4 bases and J by 1 base, with 11 bases between them. Germline-derived CDR1 and CDR2 are SNHLY and FYNNEI. This CDR3 spans 14 amino acids. The CDR3 protein is CASSVGLISYEQYF. The CDR3, as DNA: TGTGCCAGCAGTGTGGGACTTATTTCCTACGAGCAGTACTTC. The full variable domain, completed using reference TRBV2 and TRBJ2-7, is EPEVTQTPSHQVTQMGQEVILRCVPISNHLYFYWYRQILGQKVEFLVSFYNNEISEKSEIFDDQFSVERPDGSNFTLKIRSTKLEDSAMYFCASSVGLISYEQYFGPGTRLTVT.

The rearrangement uses TRBV28 and TRBJ2-4, with D possibly being TRBD1 or TRBD2 (6 bases each). CDR3 length: 15 amino acids. Germline V CDR1 and CDR2: MDHEN, SYDVKM. With 1 base removed from V and 6 bases from J, the gap between germline ends came to 13 bases. In nucleotides, the CDR3 is TGTGCCAGCAGTTTATCGCCAGGGGAGGTAAACATTCAGTACTTC. Its protein is CASSLSPGEVNIQYF.

This rearrangement joins TRBV28 to TRBJ1-2; D is perhaps TRBD1 (5 bases). CDR1 and CDR2 (germline): MDHEN, SYDVKM. Trimming stripped 6 bases from V and 7 bases from J, with 21 bases between. The CDR3 sequence is 15 residues long. The CDR3 DNA follows: TGTGCCAGCAGCCCTATAGCGGGGGGTTTGGGTGGCTACACCTTC. The encoded protein is CASSPIAGGLGGYTF.